Included here is one T cell receptor (beta chain) sequence, with context. This entry is derived from a study of blood T cell repertoires in COVID-19. TCRdb's copy holds only in-frame clones and misses some; the assay was immunoSEQ multiplex PCR. The table includes over 95,000 clones, more than 65% detected once. CDR1 is SGHRS, CDR2 YFSETQ, per germline. Deletions cut 1 base from V and 4 bases from J, with 14 bases between. CDR3 length: 15 residues. This receptor was taken from a man aged 45-65 years with acute or convalescent COVID-19. The sequenced material came from peripheral blood. The rearrangement joins TRBV5-1 to TRBJ1-1; D uncertain. The CDR3 is CASSLSRVEATEAFF. The CDR3, as DNA: TGCGCCAGCAGCTTGAGTAGGGTGGAGGCCACTGAAGCTTTCTTT. Using reference TRBV5-1 and TRBJ1-1 for the parts outside the CDR3, the full variable domain is KAGVTQTPRYLIKTRGQQVTLSCSPISGHRSVSWYQQTPGQGLQFLFEYFSETQRNKGNFPGRFSGRQFSNSRSEMNVSTLELGDSALYLCASSLSRVEATEAFFGQGTRLTVV.